These T cell receptor beta chains were read from a single sample in a study of blood T cell repertoires in COVID-19. The assay was immunoSEQ multiplex PCR, and TCRdb's table has in-frame clones only and misses some. This sample has about 220,000 clones, with about four fifths found just once. The specimen was peripheral blood. Receptors were obtained from an older woman with acute or convalescent COVID-19. The CDR3 runs from the conserved cysteine through the conserved F or W. Fields, in order: D gene, clone size, V gene, J gene, CDR3 DNA, CDR3 protein. D genes are given only for firm matches. Clone size is stated in some rows and not others, as once, few, many or a class when expanded.

D gene: .
clone size: .
V gene: TRBV2
J gene: TRBJ1-2
CDR3 DNA: TGTGCCAGCAGTCGAGAAGATACTAACTATGGCTACACCTTC
CDR3 protein: CASSREDTNYGYTF

D gene: .
clone size: .
V gene: TRBV18
J gene: TRBJ2-1
CDR3 DNA: TGTGCCAGCTCACCGGCCAGGGTGGCTAATGAGCAGTTCTTC
CDR3 protein: CASSPARVANEQFF

D gene: .
clone size: .
V gene: TRBV3-1/TRBV3-2
J gene: TRBJ2-7
CDR3 DNA: TGTGCCAGCAGCCAAGGATCAGGTACCCTCTCCTACGAGCAGTACTTC
CDR3 protein: CASSQGSGTLSYEQYF

D gene: .
clone size: .
V gene: TRBV29-1
J gene: TRBJ1-2
CDR3 DNA: TGCAGCGTTTCGAGCAGGGCGGGCTACACCTTC
CDR3 protein: CSVSSRAGYTF

D gene: .
clone size: .
V gene: TRBV5-1
J gene: TRBJ1-1
CDR3 DNA: TGCGCCAGCAGCATTGGCCCCTCAGGGAACACTGAAGCTTTCTTT
CDR3 protein: CASSIGPSGNTEAFF

D gene: .
clone size: .
V gene: TRBV6-5
J gene: TRBJ1-1
CDR3 DNA: TGTGCCAGCAGTTACTCGATTCAGTATATGAACACTGAAGCTTTCTTT
CDR3 protein: CASSYSIQYMNTEAFF

D gene: .
clone size: .
V gene: TRBV4-3
J gene: TRBJ2-2
CDR3 DNA: TGCGCCAGCAGCCAAGCCGGTCGGCAACGGGGGAACGCGAACACCGGGGAGCTGTTTTTT
CDR3 protein: CASSQAGRQRGNANTGELFF

D gene: .
clone size: .
V gene: TRBV7-9
J gene: TRBJ1-2
CDR3 DNA: TGTGCCAGCAGCCCGGGTTCAGGGAATGGCTACACCTTC
CDR3 protein: CASSPGSGNGYTF

D gene: .
clone size: once
V gene: TRBV12-3/TRBV12-4
J gene: TRBJ1-2
CDR3 DNA: TGTGCCAGCAGTTTAGTCAGGGATTATGGCTACACCTTC
CDR3 protein: CASSLVRDYGYTF

D gene: TRBD1
clone size: .
V gene: TRBV5-5
J gene: TRBJ1-6
CDR3 DNA: TGTGCCAGCAGCCAAGGACAGGGATCTAATTCACCCCTCCACTTT
CDR3 protein: CASSQGQGSNSPLHF

D gene: TRBD1
clone size: .
V gene: TRBV5-1
J gene: TRBJ1-2
CDR3 DNA: TGCGCCAGCAGCTTAGGGGGCGCTGGGGGCTACACCTTC
CDR3 protein: CASSLGGAGGYTF

D gene: .
clone size: .
V gene: TRBV21-1
J gene: TRBJ1-3
CDR3 DNA: TGTGCCAGCAGCAAAGAGGGGAGGGGTGGAAACACCATATATTTT
CDR3 protein: CASSKEGRGGNTIYF

D gene: TRBD1
clone size: .
V gene: TRBV9
J gene: TRBJ1-2
CDR3 DNA: TGTGCCAGCAGCCCCCACAGGGGGCAATCGTTTGGCTACACCTTC
CDR3 protein: CASSPHRGQSFGYTF

D gene: TRBD2
clone size: .
V gene: TRBV6-1
J gene: TRBJ2-2
CDR3 DNA: TGTGCCAGCAGCGAAAGCGGGGGCCTCAACACCGGGGAGCTGTTTTTT
CDR3 protein: CASSESGGLNTGELFF

D gene: TRBD1
clone size: .
V gene: TRBV6-5
J gene: TRBJ1-4
CDR3 DNA: TGTGCCAGCAGTCCAGCAGGGGGCCGAAGTGAAAAACTGTTTTTT
CDR3 protein: CASSPAGGRSEKLFF

D gene: TRBD1
clone size: .
V gene: TRBV3-1/TRBV3-2
J gene: TRBJ1-2
CDR3 DNA: TGTGCCAGCAGCCAGGCGATAGGGACAGGGTATGGCTACACCTTC
CDR3 protein: CASSQAIGTGYGYTF